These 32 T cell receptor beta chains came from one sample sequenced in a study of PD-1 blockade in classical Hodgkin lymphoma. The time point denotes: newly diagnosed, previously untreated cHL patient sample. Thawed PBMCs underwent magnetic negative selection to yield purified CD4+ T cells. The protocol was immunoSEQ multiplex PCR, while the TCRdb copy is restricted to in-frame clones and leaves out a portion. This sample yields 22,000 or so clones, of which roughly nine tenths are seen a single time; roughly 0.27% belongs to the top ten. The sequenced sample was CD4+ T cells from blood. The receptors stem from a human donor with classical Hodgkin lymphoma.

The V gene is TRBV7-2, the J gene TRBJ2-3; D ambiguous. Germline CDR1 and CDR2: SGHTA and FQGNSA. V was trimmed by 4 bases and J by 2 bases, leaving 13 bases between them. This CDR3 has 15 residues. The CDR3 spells CASSSLGEFTDTQYF. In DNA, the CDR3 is TGTGCCAGCAGCTCACTCGGAGAGTTCACAGATACGCAGTATTTT.

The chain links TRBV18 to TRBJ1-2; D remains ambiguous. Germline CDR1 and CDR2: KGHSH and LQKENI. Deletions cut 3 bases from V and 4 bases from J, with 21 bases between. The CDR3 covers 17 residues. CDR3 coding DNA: TGTGCCAGCTCACCCCCTGCGACGGCCGATATTGGCTATGGCTACACCTTC. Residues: CASSPPATADIGYGYTF.

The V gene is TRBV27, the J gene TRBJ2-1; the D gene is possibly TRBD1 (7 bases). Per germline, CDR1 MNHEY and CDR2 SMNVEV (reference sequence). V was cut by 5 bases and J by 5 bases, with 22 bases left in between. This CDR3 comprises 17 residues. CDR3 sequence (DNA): TGTGCCAGCAGTCCCCGGTTGGCAGGGGGGTTGAACAATGAGCAGTTCTTC. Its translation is CASSPRLAGGLNNEQFF.

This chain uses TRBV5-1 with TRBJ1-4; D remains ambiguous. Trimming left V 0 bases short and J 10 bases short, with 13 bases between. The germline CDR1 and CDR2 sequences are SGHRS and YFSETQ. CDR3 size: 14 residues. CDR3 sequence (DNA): TGCGCCAGCAGCTTGGGCAGGAAGGTCGGAAAACTGTTTTTT. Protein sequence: CASSLGRKVGKLFF.

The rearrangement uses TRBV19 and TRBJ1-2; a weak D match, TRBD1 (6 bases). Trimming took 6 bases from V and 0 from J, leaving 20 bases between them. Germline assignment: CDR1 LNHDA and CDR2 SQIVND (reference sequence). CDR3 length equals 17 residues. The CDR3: CASRTLRGAAPNYGYTF. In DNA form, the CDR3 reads TGTGCCAGTAGAACCCTCAGGGGTGCGGCGCCTAACTATGGCTACACCTTC.

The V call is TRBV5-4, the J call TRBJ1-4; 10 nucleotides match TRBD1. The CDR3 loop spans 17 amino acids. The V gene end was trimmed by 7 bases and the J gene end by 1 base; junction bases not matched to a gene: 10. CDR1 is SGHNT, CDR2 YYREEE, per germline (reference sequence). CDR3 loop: CASGGVRDRGTNEKLFF. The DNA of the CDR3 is TGTGCCAGCGGCGGTGTCCGGGACAGGGGAACTAATGAAAAACTGTTTTTT.

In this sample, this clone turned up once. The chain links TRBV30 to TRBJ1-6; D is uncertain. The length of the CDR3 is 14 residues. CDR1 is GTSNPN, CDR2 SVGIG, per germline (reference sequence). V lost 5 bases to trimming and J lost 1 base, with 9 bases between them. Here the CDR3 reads CAWGMESYNSPLHF. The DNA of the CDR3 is TGTGCCTGGGGTATGGAATCCTATAATTCACCCCTCCACTTT.

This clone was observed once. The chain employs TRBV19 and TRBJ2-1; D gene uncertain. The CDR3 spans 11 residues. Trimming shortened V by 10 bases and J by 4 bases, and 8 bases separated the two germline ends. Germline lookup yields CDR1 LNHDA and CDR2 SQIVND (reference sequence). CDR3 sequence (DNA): TGTGCCACCACCGGGTACAATGAGCAGTTCTTC. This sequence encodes CATTGYNEQFF.

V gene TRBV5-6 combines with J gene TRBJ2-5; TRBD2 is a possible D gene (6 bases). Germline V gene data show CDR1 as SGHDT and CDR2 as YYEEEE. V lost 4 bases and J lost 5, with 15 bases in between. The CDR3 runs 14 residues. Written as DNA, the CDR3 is TGTGCCAGCAGCGTGATAGGGGCGGGGGAGACCCAGTACTTC. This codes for CASSVIGAGETQYF.

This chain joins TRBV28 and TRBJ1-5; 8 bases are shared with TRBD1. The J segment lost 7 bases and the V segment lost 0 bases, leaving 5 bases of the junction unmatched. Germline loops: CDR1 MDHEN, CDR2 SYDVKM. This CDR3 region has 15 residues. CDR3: CASSLWTTGVQPQHF. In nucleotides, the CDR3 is TGTGCCAGCAGTTTATGGACGACAGGGGTCCAGCCCCAGCATTTT. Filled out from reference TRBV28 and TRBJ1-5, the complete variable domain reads DVKVTQSSRYLVKRTGEKVFLECVQDMDHENMFWYRQDPGLGLRLIYFSYDVKMKEKGDIPEGYSVSREKKERFSLILESASTNQTSMYLCASSLWTTGVQPQHFGDGTRLSIL.

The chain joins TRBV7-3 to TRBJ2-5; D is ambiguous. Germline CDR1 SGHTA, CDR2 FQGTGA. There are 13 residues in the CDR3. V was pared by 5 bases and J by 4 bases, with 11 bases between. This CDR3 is CASSPTPRETQYF. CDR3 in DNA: TGTGCCAGCAGCCCAACCCCTAGAGAGACCCAGTACTTC.

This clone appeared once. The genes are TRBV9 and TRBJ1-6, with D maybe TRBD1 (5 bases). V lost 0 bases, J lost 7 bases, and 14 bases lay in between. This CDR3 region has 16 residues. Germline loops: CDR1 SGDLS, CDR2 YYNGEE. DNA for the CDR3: TGTGCCAGCAGCGTAGACCCTGGGGGGGTGAATTCACCCCTCCACTTT. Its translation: CASSVDPGGVNSPLHF. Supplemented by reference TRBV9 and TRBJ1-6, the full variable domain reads DSGVTQTPKHLITATGQRVTLRCSPRSGDLSVYWYQQSLDQGLQFLIQYYNGEERAKGNILERFSAQQFPDLHSELNLSSLELGDSALYFCASSVDPGGVNSPLHFGNGTRLTVT.

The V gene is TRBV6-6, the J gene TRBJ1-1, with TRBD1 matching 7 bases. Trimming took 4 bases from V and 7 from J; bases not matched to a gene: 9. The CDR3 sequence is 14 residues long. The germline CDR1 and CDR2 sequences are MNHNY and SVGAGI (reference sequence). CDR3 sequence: CASSSQGPRGEAFF. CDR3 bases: TGTGCCAGCAGTTCACAGGGGCCGAGGGGTGAAGCTTTCTTT.

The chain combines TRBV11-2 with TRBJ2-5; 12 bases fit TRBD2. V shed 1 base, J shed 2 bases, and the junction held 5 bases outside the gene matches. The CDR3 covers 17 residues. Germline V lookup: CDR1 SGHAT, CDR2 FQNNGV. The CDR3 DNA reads TGTGCCAGCAGCTTAGGGCTAGCGGGAGGGTGGCAAGAGACCCAGTACTTC. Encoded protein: CASSLGLAGGWQETQYF.

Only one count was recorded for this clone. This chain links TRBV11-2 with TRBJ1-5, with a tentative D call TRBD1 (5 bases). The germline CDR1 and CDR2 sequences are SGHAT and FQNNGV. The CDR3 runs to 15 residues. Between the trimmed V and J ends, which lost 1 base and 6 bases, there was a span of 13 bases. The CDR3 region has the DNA TGTGCCAGCAGCTTAGGTCAGGGCGAGGGTCAGCCCCAGCATTTT. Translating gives CASSLGQGEGQPQHF.

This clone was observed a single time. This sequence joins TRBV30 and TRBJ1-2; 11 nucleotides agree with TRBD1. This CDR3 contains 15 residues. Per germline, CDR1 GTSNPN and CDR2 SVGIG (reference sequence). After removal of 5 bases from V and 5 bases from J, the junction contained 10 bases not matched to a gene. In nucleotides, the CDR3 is TGTGCCTGGCTGCCGGGGGACAGGGGGTGGTATGGCTACACCTTC. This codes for CAWLPGDRGWYGYTF. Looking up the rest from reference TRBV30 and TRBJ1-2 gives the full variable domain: SQTIHQWPATLVQPVGSPLSLECTVEGTSNPNLYWYRQAAGRGLQLLFYSVGIGQISSEVPQNLSASRPQDRQFILSSKKLLLSDSGFYLCAWLPGDRGWYGYTFGSGTRLTVV.

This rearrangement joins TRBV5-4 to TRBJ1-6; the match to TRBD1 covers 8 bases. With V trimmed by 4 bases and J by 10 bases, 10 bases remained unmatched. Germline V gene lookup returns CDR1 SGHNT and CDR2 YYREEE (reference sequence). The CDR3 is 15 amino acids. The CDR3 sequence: CASSPDRGKGSPLHF. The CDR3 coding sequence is TGTGCCAGCAGCCCCGACAGGGGAAAGGGATCACCCCTCCACTTT.

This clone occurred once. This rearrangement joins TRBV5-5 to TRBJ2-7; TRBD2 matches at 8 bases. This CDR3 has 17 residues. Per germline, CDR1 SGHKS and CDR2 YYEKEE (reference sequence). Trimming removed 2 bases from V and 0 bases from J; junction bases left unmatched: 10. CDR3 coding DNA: TGTGCCAGCAGCTTAGGGTTGGCGGGGGGACACTCCTACGAGCAGTACTTC. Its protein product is CASSLGLAGGHSYEQYF.

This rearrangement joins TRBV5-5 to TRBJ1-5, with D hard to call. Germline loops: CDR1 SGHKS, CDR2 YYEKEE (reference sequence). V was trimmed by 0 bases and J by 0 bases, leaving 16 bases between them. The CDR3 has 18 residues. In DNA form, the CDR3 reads TGTGCCAGCAGCTTGGTGGCAGTCCCCGCTACTAGCAATCAGCCCCAGCATTTT. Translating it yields CASSLVAVPATSNQPQHF.

The chain's CDR3 is CASSQGGAGQETQYF. DNA for the CDR3: TGCGCCAGCAGCCAAGGGGGGGCAGGACAAGAGACCCAGTACTTC. The V gene is TRBV4-3, the J gene TRBJ2-5, with D possibly called TRBD1 or TRBD2 (6 bases each). CDR1 LGHNA and CDR2 YSLEER come from the germline V gene. Trimming left V 1 base short and J 2 bases short, with 11 bases between. The CDR3 loop spans 15 amino acids.

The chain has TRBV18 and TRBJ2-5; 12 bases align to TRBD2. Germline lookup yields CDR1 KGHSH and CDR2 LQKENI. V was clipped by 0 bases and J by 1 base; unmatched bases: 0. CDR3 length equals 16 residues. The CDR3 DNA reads TGTGCCAGCTCACCACCACTAGCGGGGGGCCAAGAGACCCAGTACTTC. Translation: CASSPPLAGGQETQYF.

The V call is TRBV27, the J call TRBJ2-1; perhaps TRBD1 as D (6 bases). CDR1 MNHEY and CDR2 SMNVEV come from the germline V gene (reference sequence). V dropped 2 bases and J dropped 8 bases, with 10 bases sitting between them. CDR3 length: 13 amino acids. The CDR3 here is CASSLVRGDEQFF. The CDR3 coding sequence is TGTGCCAGCAGTTTAGTCAGGGGCGATGAGCAGTTCTTC.

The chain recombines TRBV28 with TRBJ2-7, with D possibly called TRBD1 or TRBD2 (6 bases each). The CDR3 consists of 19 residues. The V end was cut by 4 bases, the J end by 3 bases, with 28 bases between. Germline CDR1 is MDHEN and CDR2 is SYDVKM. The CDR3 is CASSSPPQGRSRLSYEQYF. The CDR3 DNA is TGTGCCAGCAGTTCCCCCCCCCAGGGGAGGTCCCGCCTTAGCTACGAGCAGTACTTC.

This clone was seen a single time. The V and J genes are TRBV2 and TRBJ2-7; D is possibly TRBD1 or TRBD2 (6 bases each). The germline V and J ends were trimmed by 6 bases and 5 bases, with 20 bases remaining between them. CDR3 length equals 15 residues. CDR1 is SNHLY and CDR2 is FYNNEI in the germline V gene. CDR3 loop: CASSGERGAENEQYF. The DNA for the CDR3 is TGTGCCAGCAGCGGGGAGAGGGGGGCCGAAAACGAGCAGTACTTC.

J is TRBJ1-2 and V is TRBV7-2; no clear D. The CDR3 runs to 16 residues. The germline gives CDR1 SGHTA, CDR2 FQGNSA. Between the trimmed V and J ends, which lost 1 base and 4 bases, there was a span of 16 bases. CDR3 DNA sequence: TGTGCCAGCAGCTTAGAGAATCGTCAGGAAAGCTATGGCTACACCTTC. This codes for CASSLENRQESYGYTF.

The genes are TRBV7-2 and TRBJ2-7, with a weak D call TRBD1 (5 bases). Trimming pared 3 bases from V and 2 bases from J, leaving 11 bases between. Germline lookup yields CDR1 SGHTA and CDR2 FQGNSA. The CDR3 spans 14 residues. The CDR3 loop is CASSFLPTAYEQYF. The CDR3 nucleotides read TGTGCCAGCAGCTTCCTACCGACAGCCTACGAGCAGTACTTC. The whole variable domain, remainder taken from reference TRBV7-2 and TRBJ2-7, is GAGVSQSPSNKVTEKGKDVELRCDPISGHTALYWYRQSLGQGLEFLIYFQGNSAPDKSGLPSDRFSAERTGGSVSTLTIQRTQQEDSAVYLCASSFLPTAYEQYFGPGTRLTVT.

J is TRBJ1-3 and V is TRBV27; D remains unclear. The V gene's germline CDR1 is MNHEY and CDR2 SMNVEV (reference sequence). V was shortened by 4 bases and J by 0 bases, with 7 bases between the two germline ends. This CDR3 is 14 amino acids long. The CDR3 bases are TGTGCCAGCAGTTCCGGGCTCTCTGGAAACACCATATATTTT. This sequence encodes CASSSGLSGNTIYF.

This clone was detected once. The CDR3 bases are TGTGCCAGTAGTATCCTCTTGACAGGGTGGTCAGATACGCAGTATTTT. It translates to CASSILLTGWSDTQYF. The V call is TRBV19, the J call TRBJ2-3, with 7 bases lining up with TRBD1. The V segment lost 3 bases and the J segment 4 bases; nucleotides outside the gene matches: 10. Germline V lookup: CDR1 LNHDA, CDR2 SQIVND (reference sequence). The CDR3 runs to 16 residues.

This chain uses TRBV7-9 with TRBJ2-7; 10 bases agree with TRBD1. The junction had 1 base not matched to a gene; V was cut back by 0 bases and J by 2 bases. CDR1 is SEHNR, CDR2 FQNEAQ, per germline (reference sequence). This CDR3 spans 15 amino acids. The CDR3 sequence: CASSLAGTGAYEQYF. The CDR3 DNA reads TGTGCCAGCAGCTTAGCCGGGACAGGGGCCTACGAGCAGTACTTC.

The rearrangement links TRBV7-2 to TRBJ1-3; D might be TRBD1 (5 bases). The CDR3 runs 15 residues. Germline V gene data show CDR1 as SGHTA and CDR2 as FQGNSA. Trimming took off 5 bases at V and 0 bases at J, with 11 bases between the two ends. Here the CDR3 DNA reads TGTGCCAGCAGCCGCGACAGAAACTCTGGAAACACCATATATTTT. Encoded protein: CASSRDRNSGNTIYF.

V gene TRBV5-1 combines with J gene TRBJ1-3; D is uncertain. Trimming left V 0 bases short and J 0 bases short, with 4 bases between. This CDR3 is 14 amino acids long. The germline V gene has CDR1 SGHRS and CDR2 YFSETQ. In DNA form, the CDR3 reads TGCGCCAGCAGCTTGGCTCTCTCTGGAAACACCATATATTTT. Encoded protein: CASSLALSGNTIYF.

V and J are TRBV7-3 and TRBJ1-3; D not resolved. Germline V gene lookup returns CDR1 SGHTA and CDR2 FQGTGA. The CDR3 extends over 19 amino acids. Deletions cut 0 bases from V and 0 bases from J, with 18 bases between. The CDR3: CASSLTIGPLADSGNTIYF. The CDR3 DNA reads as TGTGCCAGCAGCTTAACGATAGGTCCCCTGGCAGACTCTGGAAACACCATATATTTT.